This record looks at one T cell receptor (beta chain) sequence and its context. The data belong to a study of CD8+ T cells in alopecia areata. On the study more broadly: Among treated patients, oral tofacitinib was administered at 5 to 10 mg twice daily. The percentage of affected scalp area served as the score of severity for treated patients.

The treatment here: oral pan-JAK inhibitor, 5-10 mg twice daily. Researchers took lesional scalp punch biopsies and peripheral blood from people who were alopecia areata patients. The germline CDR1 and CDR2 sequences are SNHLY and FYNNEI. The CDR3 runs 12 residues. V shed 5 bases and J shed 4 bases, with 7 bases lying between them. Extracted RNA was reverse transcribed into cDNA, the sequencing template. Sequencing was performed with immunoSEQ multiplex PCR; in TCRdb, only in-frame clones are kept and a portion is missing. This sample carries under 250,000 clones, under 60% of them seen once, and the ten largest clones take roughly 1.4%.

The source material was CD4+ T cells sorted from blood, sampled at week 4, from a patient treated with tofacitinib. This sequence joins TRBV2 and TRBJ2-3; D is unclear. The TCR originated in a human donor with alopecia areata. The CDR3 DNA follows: TGTGCCAGCAGTTTTACCCCAGATACGCAGTATTTT. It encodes CASSFTPDTQYF.